The sequence of this T cell receptor (beta chain) was determined in a study of human CD8 memory T cell subsets. Extraction of RNA, which was performed with an RNeasy Mini Kit, drew on duplicate vials of some 150,000 sorted CD8+ T cells per subset. UMI-labeled 5' RACE was used, and it produced the TCR beta libraries. Using the 5' RACE reads, TCRdb records one entry per CDR3 protein without DNA. The record lists thousands of distinct CDR3 sequences, of which the ten most abundant hold roughly 32%. As for this clonotype: No antigen is known for it.

Study-wide points: Only a minimal degree of mutual overlap characterized stem-like memory and precursor exhausted T cell repertoires.

The CDR3 spans 16 residues. The sample was CD8+ effector memory T cells (TEM) sorted from PBMCs. Subset here: effector memory CD8 T cells, CCR7- CD45RO+ CD95+. The chain uses TRBV12-3 or TRBV12-4 and TRBJ2-1; as DNA is missing, the TRBD1 call by TCRdb cannot be tested. This sequence was found in a human donor in good health. The CDR3 protein is CASSDSGGYSYNEQFF.